This T cell receptor (beta chain) emerged from a study of cytomegalovirus exposure and HLA in healthy donors. Study summary: The approximately 120 validation repertoires used the same platform as the roughly 670 first-cohort repertoires, a later analysis reported.

Germline V gene lookup returns CDR1 SGHVS and CDR2 FNYEAQ. The CDR3 loop spans 13 amino acids. V was shortened by 5 bases and J by 10 bases, with 12 bases between the two germline ends. Whole-study results and caveats: Listed as cytomegalovirus-associated were over 150 TCR beta chains. It was reported that the classifier diagnosed cytomegalovirus status with high specificity and sensitivity in both the original and validation cohorts. As confirmed in vitro, three CMV-associated chains were specific for CMV antigens.

A remark on this clone: Its antigen is still unknown.

Clones were read by immunoSEQ multiplex PCR, and TCRdb kept only the in-frame ones, dropping some. Of some 150,000 clones in the sample, about 89% were seen once. This TCR was recovered from a man in his late teens or twenties in good health and CMV-seropositive. The V call is TRBV7-6, the J call TRBJ1-6; maybe TRBD1 (6 bases). Sequencing was done on a sample of PBMCs. CDR3 bases: TGTGCCAGCAGCCCGGGAGGGGGATCACCCCTCCACTTT. It translates to CASSPGGGSPLHF.